The 15 T cell receptor beta chains below all came from one sample that was sequenced in a study of blood T cell repertoires in COVID-19. Method: immunoSEQ multiplex PCR; TCRdb's copy keeps in-frame clones and lacks some. The repertoire holds under 250,000 clones, about 86% seen once, with around 4.4% in the top ten. Sequences were obtained from peripheral blood. These receptors came from a man aged 45-65 years with active or convalescent COVID-19.

This clone has more than one count but fewer than ten. This chain links TRBV30 with TRBJ2-2; TRBD1 matches at 8 bases. This CDR3 has 12 residues. Germline assignment: CDR1 GTSNPN and CDR2 SVGIG (reference sequence). J was trimmed by 8 bases and V by 8 bases; bases with no gene match: 7. CDR3 sequence reads: CAHYRGIGELFF. As DNA, the CDR3 is TGTGCCCACTACAGGGGGATAGGGGAGCTGTTTTTT.

This clone has only one observation. The V and J genes are TRBV27 and TRBJ1-1; no clear D gene. Deletions cut 2 bases from V and 1 base from J, with 5 bases between. The length of the CDR3 is 13 residues. Germline lookup yields CDR1 MNHEY and CDR2 SMNVEV (reference sequence). CDR3 amino acids: CASSLTRNTEAFF. The CDR3 DNA follows: TGTGCCAGCAGTTTAACTCGGAACACTGAAGCTTTCTTT.

This clone was detected only a few times. This chain links TRBV30 with TRBJ2-7, with D uncertain. Germline V lookup: CDR1 GTSNPN, CDR2 SVGIG (reference sequence). The ends were cut back, 1 base at V and 7 bases at J, with 11 bases in the middle. The CDR3 is 12 residues long. The CDR3 sequence: CAWSGITREQYF. The DNA of the CDR3 is TGTGCCTGGAGTGGGATTACGAGGGAGCAGTACTTC.

This chain links TRBV18 with TRBJ2-3; TRBD2 is a possible D gene (7 bases). The CDR3 runs to 13 residues. Germline CDR1 and CDR2: KGHSH and LQKENI. Trimming shortened V by 5 bases and J by 6 bases, and 12 bases separated the two germline ends. DNA of the CDR3: TGTGCCAGCTCAGCGGGGGCCAGGGATACGCAGTATTTT. The encoded protein is CASSAGARDTQYF.

A single count supports this clone. The chain uses TRBV4-2 and TRBJ2-3; no clear D. The CDR3 is 11 residues long. Trimming removed 6 bases from V and 6 bases from J, with 7 bases in between. Looked up from germline, CDR1 is LGHNA and CDR2 is YNFKEQ. CDR3 coding DNA: TGTGCCAGCAGTCCCGGGGATACGCAGTATTTT. Amino acid sequence: CASSPGDTQYF.

As regards this clone: At the DNA level, this CDR3 is encoded by other sequences in the same sample as well. The DNA of the CDR3 is TGTGCCAGCAGCTTCCGGGATCAGCCCCAGCATTTT. It is translated as CASSFRDQPQHF. The V gene is TRBV5-8, the J gene TRBJ1-5; no firm D call. Trimming stripped 2 bases from V and 5 bases from J, with 5 bases between. The CDR3 consists of 12 residues. CDR1 and CDR2 from the germline V gene are SGHTS and YDEGEE.

This clone was recorded a few times. This chain uses TRBV9 with TRBJ1-1; a possible D gene is TRBD1 (6 bases). The CDR3 is 15 residues long. V lost 3 bases, J lost 2 bases, and 14 bases lay in between. From germline, CDR1 is SGDLS and CDR2 YYNGEE. This chain's CDR3 is CASSGGQRLNTEAFF. The CDR3 nucleotides are TGTGCCAGCAGCGGTGGACAGCGCCTTAACACTGAAGCTTTCTTT.

The sample holds a few counts of this clone. This sequence joins TRBV30 and TRBJ1-2; the match to TRBD1 covers 7 bases. Germline CDR1 GTSNPN, CDR2 SVGIG (reference sequence). V lost 1 base to trimming and J lost 8 bases; unmatched junction nucleotides: 4. This CDR3 has 12 amino acids. The CDR3 bases are TGTGCCTGGAGTGGAGGGGGCGCAGGCTACACCTTC. Amino acid sequence: CAWSGGGAGYTF. The variable domain in full, completed from reference TRBV30 and TRBJ1-2, reads SQTIHQWPATLVQPVGSPLSLECTVEGTSNPNLYWYRQAAGRGLQLLFYSVGIGQISSEVPQNLSASRPQDRQFILSSKKLLLSDSGFYLCAWSGGGAGYTFGSGTRLTVV.

The CDR3 coding sequence is TGTGCCAGCAGCGCGTCGCGGTCCAATCAGCCCCAGCATTTT. Encoded protein: CASSASRSNQPQHF. The gene calls are TRBV5-6 and TRBJ1-5; D is ambiguous. The V and J ends lost 4 bases and 3 bases respectively, with 11 bases between them. Germline V lookup: CDR1 SGHDT, CDR2 YYEEEE. CDR3 size: 14 residues.

The chain joins TRBV30 to TRBJ2-7; weak D call: TRBD2 (5 bases). The CDR3 is 11 amino acids. Deletions cut 3 bases from V and 3 bases from J, with 6 bases between. Germline V gene data show CDR1 as GTSNPN and CDR2 as SVGIG (reference sequence). CDR3 coding DNA: TGTGCCTGGAGGAGGGACTACGAGCAGTACTTC. Translated: CAWRRDYEQYF.

This rearrangement joins TRBV7-8 to TRBJ2-3, with TRBD2 identical over 13 bases. The V gene's germline CDR1 is SGHVS and CDR2 FQNEAQ. V gave up 4 bases and J gave up 8 bases; unmatched junction bases: 6. CDR3 size: 15 residues. The CDR3 region is CASSSTSGGAFTQYF. The CDR3 coding sequence is TGTGCCAGCAGCTCAACTAGCGGGGGGGCTTTTACGCAGTATTTT. The whole variable domain, remainder taken from reference TRBV7-8 and TRBJ2-3, is GAGVSQSPRYKVAKRGQDVALRCDPISGHVSLFWYQQALGQGPEFLTYFQNEAQLDKSGLPSDRFFAERPEGSVSTLKIQRTQQEDSAVYLCASSSTSGGAFTQYFGPGTRLTVL.

The table lists this clone with a count of one. The gene calls are TRBV28 and TRBJ1-2, with 10 bases identical to TRBD1. Germline loops: CDR1 MDHEN, CDR2 SYDVKM. V lost 2 bases to trimming and J lost 5 bases; unmatched junction nucleotides: 5. The CDR3 sequence is 15 residues long. The CDR3 protein is CASSLGQGVQYGYTF. CDR3 nucleotides: TGTGCCAGCAGTTTAGGACAGGGGGTTCAATATGGCTACACCTTC.

V is TRBV4-1 and J is TRBJ2-7; tentatively, D is TRBD1 (6 bases). This CDR3 region has 15 residues. Trimming pared 2 bases from V and 1 base from J, leaving 12 bases between. Germline CDR1 reads MGHRA; CDR2 reads YSYEKL. CDR3 amino acids: CASSQTAGTSYEQYF. The CDR3, as DNA: TGCGCCAGCAGCCAAACAGCCGGGACATCCTACGAGCAGTACTTC.

V and J are TRBV2 and TRBJ1-5; 7 bases match TRBD1. CDR1 and CDR2 (germline): SNHLY, FYNNEI. The V gene end was trimmed by 8 bases and the J gene end by 1 base; junction bases not matched to a gene: 5. This CDR3 region has 14 residues. CDR3 nucleotide sequence: TGTGCCAGCCATGCAGGGGGAAGCAATCAGCCCCAGCATTTT. Translation gives CASHAGGSNQPQHF.

J is TRBJ2-7 and V is TRBV5-5; TRBD2 matches 11 bases. V gave up 5 bases and J gave up 1 base; unmatched junction bases: 5. The CDR3 has 15 amino acids. The germline V gene encodes CDR1 SGHKS and CDR2 YYEKEE (reference sequence). The CDR3 DNA follows: TGTGCCAGCAGTCAGACTAGCGGGGCTTCCTACGAGCAGTACTTC. Amino acid sequence: CASSQTSGASYEQYF. The full variable domain, its missing parts supplied by reference TRBV5-5 and TRBJ2-7, is DAGVTQSPTHLIKTRGQQVTLRCSPISGHKSVSWYQQVLGQGPQFIFQYYEKEERGRGNFPDRFSARQFPNYSSELNVNALLLGDSALYLCASSQTSGASYEQYFGPGTRLTVT.